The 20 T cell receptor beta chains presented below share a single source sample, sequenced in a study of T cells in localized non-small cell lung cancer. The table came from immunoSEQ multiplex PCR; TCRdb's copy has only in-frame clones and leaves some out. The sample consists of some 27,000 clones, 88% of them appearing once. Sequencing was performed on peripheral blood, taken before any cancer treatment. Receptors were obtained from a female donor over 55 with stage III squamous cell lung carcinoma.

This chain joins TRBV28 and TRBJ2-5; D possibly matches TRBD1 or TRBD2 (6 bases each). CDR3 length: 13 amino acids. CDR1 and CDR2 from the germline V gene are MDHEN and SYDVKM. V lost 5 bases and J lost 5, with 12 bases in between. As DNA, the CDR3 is TGTGCCAGCAGTCGGGGGCGCACGGAGACCCAGTACTTC. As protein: CASSRGRTETQYF.

CDR3 amino acids: CASSPSGGLAKNIQYF. In nucleotides, the CDR3 is TGCGCCAGCAGCCCCTCAGGAGGGTTAGCCAAAAACATTCAGTACTTC. The chain links TRBV4-1 to TRBJ2-4, with TRBD2 as a possible D gene (6 bases). V was shortened by 4 bases and J by 0 bases, with 13 bases between the two germline ends. The CDR3 runs to 16 residues. Germline CDR1 is MGHRA and CDR2 is YSYEKL.

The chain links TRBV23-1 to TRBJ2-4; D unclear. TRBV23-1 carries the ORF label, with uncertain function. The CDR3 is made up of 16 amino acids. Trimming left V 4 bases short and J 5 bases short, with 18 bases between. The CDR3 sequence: CASSRRPGQWENIQYF. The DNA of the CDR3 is TGCGCCAGCAGTCGCCGGCCTGGGCAATGGGAAAACATTCAGTACTTC.

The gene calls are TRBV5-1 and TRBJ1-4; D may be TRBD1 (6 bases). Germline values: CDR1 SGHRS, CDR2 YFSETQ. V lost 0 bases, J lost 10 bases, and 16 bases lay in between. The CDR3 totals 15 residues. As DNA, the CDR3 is TGCGCCAGCAGCTTGGACCGAGGGGGGGATAGAAAACTGTTTTTT. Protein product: CASSLDRGGDRKLFF.

CDR3 coding DNA: TGTGCCAGCAGCGTGGGACAGGGCCACGGGGAGACCCAGTACTTC. Translation gives CASSVGQGHGETQYF. V and J are TRBV7-8 and TRBJ2-5, with 9 bases that match TRBD1. After removal of 5 bases from V and 5 bases from J, the junction contained 9 bases not matched to a gene. Germline loops: CDR1 SGHVS, CDR2 FQNEAQ. The CDR3 is made up of 15 amino acids.

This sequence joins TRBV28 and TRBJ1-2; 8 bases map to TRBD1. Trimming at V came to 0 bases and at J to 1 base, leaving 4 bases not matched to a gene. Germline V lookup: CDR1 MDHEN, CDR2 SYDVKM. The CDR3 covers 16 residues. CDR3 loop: CASSLWTTGVNYGYTF. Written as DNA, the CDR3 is TGTGCCAGCAGTTTATGGACGACAGGGGTTAACTATGGCTACACCTTC.

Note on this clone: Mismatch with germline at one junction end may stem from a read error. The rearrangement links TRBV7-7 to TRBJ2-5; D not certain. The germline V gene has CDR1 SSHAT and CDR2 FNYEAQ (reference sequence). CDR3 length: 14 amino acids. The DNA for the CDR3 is TGTGCTAGCAGCTCCAGTACATTTTCCCAGACCCAGTACTTC. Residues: CASSSSTFSQTQYF.

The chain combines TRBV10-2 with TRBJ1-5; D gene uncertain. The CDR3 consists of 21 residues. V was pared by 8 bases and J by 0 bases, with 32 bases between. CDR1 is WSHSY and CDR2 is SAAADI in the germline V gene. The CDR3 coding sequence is TGCGCCAGCCTCTACACGAGTCCAACTTTCAAACCGACTTATAGCAATCAGCCCCAGCATTTT. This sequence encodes CASLYTSPTFKPTYSNQPQHF.

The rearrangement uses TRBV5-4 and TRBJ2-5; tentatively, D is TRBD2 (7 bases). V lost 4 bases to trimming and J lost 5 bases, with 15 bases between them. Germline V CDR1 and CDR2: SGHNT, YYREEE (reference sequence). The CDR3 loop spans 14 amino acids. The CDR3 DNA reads TGTGCCAGCAGCAAGGGGGGGGCCGGGGAGACCCAGTACTTC. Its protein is CASSKGGAGETQYF.

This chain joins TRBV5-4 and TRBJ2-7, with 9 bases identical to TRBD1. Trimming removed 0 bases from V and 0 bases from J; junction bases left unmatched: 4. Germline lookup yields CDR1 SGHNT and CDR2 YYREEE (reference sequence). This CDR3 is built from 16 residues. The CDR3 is CASSLEHRGPSYEQYF. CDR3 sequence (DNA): TGTGCCAGCAGCTTGGAACACAGGGGGCCCTCCTACGAGCAGTACTTC.

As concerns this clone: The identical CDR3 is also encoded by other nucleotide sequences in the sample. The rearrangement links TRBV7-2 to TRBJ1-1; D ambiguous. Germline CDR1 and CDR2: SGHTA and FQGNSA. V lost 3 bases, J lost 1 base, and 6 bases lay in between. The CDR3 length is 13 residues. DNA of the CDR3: TGTGCCAGCAGCTTGGGCAGGAACACTGAAGCTTTCTTT. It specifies CASSLGRNTEAFF.

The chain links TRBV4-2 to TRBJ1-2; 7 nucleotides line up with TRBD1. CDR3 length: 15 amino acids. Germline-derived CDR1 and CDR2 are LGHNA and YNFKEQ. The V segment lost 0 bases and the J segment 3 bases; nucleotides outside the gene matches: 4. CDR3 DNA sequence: TGTGCCAGCAGCCAAGATAAGGGGGCCTACTATGGCTACACCTTC. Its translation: CASSQDKGAYYGYTF.

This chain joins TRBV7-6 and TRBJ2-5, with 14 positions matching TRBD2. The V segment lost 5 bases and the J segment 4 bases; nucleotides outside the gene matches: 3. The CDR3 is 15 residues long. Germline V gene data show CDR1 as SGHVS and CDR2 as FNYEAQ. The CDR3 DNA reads TGTGCCAGCAGCCCTGGGACTAGCGGGAGAGAGACCCAGTACTTC. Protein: CASSPGTSGRETQYF.

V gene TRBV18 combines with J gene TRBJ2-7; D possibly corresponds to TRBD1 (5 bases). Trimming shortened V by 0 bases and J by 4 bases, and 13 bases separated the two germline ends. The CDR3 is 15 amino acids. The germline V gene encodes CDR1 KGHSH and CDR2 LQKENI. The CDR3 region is CASSPPAGLGYEQYF. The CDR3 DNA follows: TGTGCCAGCTCACCACCGGCAGGGTTGGGGTACGAGCAGTACTTC. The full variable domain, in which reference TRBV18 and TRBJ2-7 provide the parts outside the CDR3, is NAGVMQNPRHLVRRRGQEARLRCSPMKGHSHVYWYRQLPEEGLKFMVYLQKENIIDESGMPKERFSAEFPKEGPSILRIQQVVRGDSAAYFCASSPPAGLGYEQYFGPGTRLTVT.

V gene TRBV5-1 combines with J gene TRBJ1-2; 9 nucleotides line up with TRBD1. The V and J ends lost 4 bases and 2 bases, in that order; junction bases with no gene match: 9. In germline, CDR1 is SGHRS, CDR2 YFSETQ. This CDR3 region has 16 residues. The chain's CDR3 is CASSPFLGQGNYGYTF. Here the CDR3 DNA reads TGCGCCAGCAGCCCGTTCCTTGGACAGGGGAACTATGGCTACACCTTC.

The CDR3 here is CASSLGGFKNIQYF. CDR3 in DNA: TGTGCCAGCAGTTTAGGGGGATTCAAAAACATTCAGTACTTC. The genes are TRBV28 and TRBJ2-4, with D perhaps matching TRBD1 or TRBD2 (5 bases each). This CDR3 contains 14 residues. The germline V gene encodes CDR1 MDHEN and CDR2 SYDVKM. Trimming removed 2 bases at V and 3 bases at J, with 8 bases between.

This CDR3 is CASSFLRGDGGNEQFF. CDR3 in DNA: TGTGCCAGCAGTTTCCTGCGGGGGGATGGGGGCAATGAGCAGTTCTTC. The chain links TRBV28 to TRBJ2-1; 8 nucleotides match TRBD2. The CDR3 length is 16 residues. Trimming cost V 3 bases and J 6 bases; bases outside gene matches: 10. Germline loops: CDR1 MDHEN, CDR2 SYDVKM. Together with reference TRBV28 and TRBJ2-1, the CDR3 gives the full variable domain: DVKVTQSSRYLVKRTGEKVFLECVQDMDHENMFWYRQDPGLGLRLIYFSYDVKMKEKGDIPEGYSVSREKKERFSLILESASTNQTSMYLCASSFLRGDGGNEQFFGPGTRLTVL.

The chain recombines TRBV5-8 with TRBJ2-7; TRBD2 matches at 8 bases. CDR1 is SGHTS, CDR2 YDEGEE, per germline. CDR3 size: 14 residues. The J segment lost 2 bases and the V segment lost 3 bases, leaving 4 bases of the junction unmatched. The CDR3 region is CASSSGGAPYEQYF. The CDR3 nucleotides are TGTGCCAGCAGCTCGGGGGGGGCGCCCTACGAGCAGTACTTC.

The CDR3 here is CASSTGQGRPSEELFF. The CDR3 coding sequence is TGTGCCAGCAGCACGGGACAGGGGAGACCTTCGGAGGAGCTGTTTTTT. The chain couples TRBV5-5 to TRBJ2-2; 10 bases align to TRBD1. The V segment lost 4 bases and the J segment 10 bases; nucleotides outside the gene matches: 13. This CDR3 has 16 residues. Germline CDR1 is SGHKS and CDR2 is YYEKEE (reference sequence). Full variable domain (remainder filled in from reference TRBV5-5 and TRBJ2-2): DAGVTQSPTHLIKTRGQQVTLRCSPISGHKSVSWYQQVLGQGPQFIFQYYEKEERGRGNFPDRFSARQFPNYSSELNVNALLLGDSALYLCASSTGQGRPSEELFFGEGSRLTVL.

CDR3 nucleotides: TGTGCCAGCAGTTACTACTCTAGCGATCCGCGCAATGAGCAGTTCTTC. It is translated as CASSYYSSDPRNEQFF. The chain couples TRBV6-5 to TRBJ2-1, with D possibly TRBD2 on 6 matching bases. The CDR3 covers 16 residues. In germline, CDR1 is MNHEY, CDR2 SVGAGI. Trimming left V 1 base short and J 6 bases short, with 16 bases between.